This T cell receptor (beta chain) was profiled in a study of blood T cell repertoires in COVID-19. Libraries were prepared by immunoSEQ multiplex PCR; TCRdb keeps only in-frame clonotypes and omits some of them. Here the sample spans about 230,000 clones, approximately 81% being singletons. The CDR3 is 16 amino acids. Germline CDR1 MDHEN, CDR2 SYDVKM. J was trimmed by 6 bases and V by 6 bases; bases with no gene match: 9. The clonotype was recovered from an elderly woman with active or convalescent COVID-19. The sequenced sample consisted of peripheral blood. The chain uses TRBV28 and TRBJ1-6; 9 bases align to TRBD1. CDR3 sequence: CASSRDRAVSNSPLHF. CDR3 nucleotide sequence: TGTGCCAGCAGCCGGGACAGGGCCGTTTCTAATTCACCCCTCCACTTT.